What follows are 30 T cell receptor beta chains derived from one specimen sequenced in a study of neoadjuvant anti-PD-1 for oral cavity cancer. Libraries were prepared by immunoSEQ multiplex PCR; TCRdb keeps only in-frame clonotypes and omits some of them. The repertoire holds 15,000 to 20,000 clones, with about 66% as singletons. Sequenced here: PBMCs, sampled before nivolumab (anti-PD-1) treatment. The receptors originated from a person aged 35-79 years with oral cavity squamous cell carcinoma.

V and J are TRBV4-1 and TRBJ2-6; no firm D call. Germline V gene data show CDR1 as MGHRA and CDR2 as YSYEKL. This CDR3 region has 15 residues. Trimming took 4 bases from V and 2 from J, leaving 9 bases between them. The CDR3 loop reads CASSLQTTGANVLTF. CDR3 sequence (DNA): TGCGCCAGCAGCCTCCAGACCACTGGGGCCAACGTCCTGACTTTC.

The rearrangement uses TRBV6-6 and TRBJ1-1, with D possibly TRBD1 on 6 matching bases. The CDR3 runs to 13 residues. Deletions cut 6 bases from V and 1 base from J, with 9 bases between. The germline V gene has CDR1 MNHNY and CDR2 SVGAGI (reference sequence). CDR3 amino acids: CASRATGNTEAFF. DNA of the CDR3: TGTGCCAGCAGGGCGACAGGGAACACTGAAGCTTTCTTT.

This chain connects TRBV7-8 to TRBJ2-3; D is possibly TRBD1 or TRBD2 (5 bases each). Trimming removed 4 bases at V and 1 base at J, with 6 bases between. CDR1 and CDR2 (germline): SGHVS, FQNEAQ. This CDR3 has 13 residues. The DNA of the CDR3 is TGTGCCAGCAGCTGGGGACGCACAGATACGCAGTATTTT. Protein product: CASSWGRTDTQYF.

The chain recombines TRBV7-8 with TRBJ1-2; 7 bases are a match to TRBD1. The V gene's germline CDR1 is SGHVS and CDR2 FQNEAQ. The V and J ends lost 4 bases and 5 bases, in that order; junction bases with no gene match: 10. The CDR3 is made up of 15 amino acids. The CDR3 region is CASSSEGQVIYGYTF. The CDR3 DNA reads as TGTGCCAGCAGCTCCGAAGGACAGGTGATATATGGCTACACCTTC.

The rearrangement uses TRBV10-1 and TRBJ2-3; the D is unclear. From germline, CDR1 is WNHNN and CDR2 SYGVQD (reference sequence). This CDR3 region has 13 residues. Trimming pared 3 bases from V and 12 bases from J, leaving 16 bases between. Here the CDR3 DNA reads TGCGCCAGCAGTGAAACCATCGCCCGGCCCCAGTATTTT. Translation gives CASSETIARPQYF.

The rearrangement joins TRBV29-1 to TRBJ1-1, with TRBD1 matching 8 bases. The CDR3 has 15 amino acids. The junction had 9 bases not matched to a gene; V was cut back by 3 bases and J by 3 bases. Germline CDR1 reads SQVTM; CDR2 reads ANQGSEA. The CDR3 loop is CSVDPAQGEDTEAFF. The CDR3 DNA sequence: TGCAGCGTTGACCCTGCACAGGGGGAAGACACTGAAGCTTTCTTT.

To note about this clone: An end of the junction does not agree with germline; a read error may underlie this. V is TRBV7-7 and J is TRBJ2-3; 14 positions agree with TRBD2. CDR1 and CDR2 (germline): SSHAT, FNYEAQ (reference sequence). CDR3 length equals 16 residues. CDR3 nucleotides: TGTGCTAGCAGCTTAGGACTAGCGGGAGGCCCGGATACGCAGTATTTT. This translates into CASSLGLAGGPDTQYF.

The chain is built from TRBV6-4 and TRBJ2-3; TRBD2 matches 8 bases. The CDR3 sequence is 14 residues long. The J segment lost 2 bases and the V segment lost 4 bases, leaving 2 bases of the junction unmatched. Germline V gene data show CDR1 as MRHNA and CDR2 as SNTAGT. The CDR3 loop reads CASSAGGHTDTQYF. The CDR3 coding sequence is TGTGCCAGCAGTGCGGGAGGGCACACAGATACGCAGTATTTT.

The chain links TRBV2 to TRBJ2-3, with 8 bases identical to TRBD2. Germline V gene lookup returns CDR1 SNHLY and CDR2 FYNNEI. V trimming: 8 bases; J trimming: 3 bases; junction bases outside the gene matches: 10. The length of the CDR3 is 15 residues. CDR3 sequence: CASYKRTSGTDTQYF. DNA for the CDR3: TGTGCCAGCTACAAAAGAACTAGCGGAACAGATACGCAGTATTTT. Full variable domain (rest looked up from reference TRBV2 and TRBJ2-3): EPEVTQTPSHQVTQMGQEVILRCVPISNHLYFYWYRQILGQKVEFLVSFYNNEISEKSEIFDDQFSVERPDGSNFTLKIRSTKLEDSAMYFCASYKRTSGTDTQYFGPGTRLTVL.

The chain is built from TRBV7-9 and TRBJ1-4; weak D call: TRBD1 (5 bases). The CDR3 totals 13 residues. From germline, CDR1 is SEHNR and CDR2 FQNEAQ (reference sequence). V was shortened by 5 bases and J by 11 bases, with 15 bases between the two germline ends. The CDR3 nucleotides read TGTGCCAGCAGCCCTCAAGGGGTTGGGAAACTGTTTTTT. This translates into CASSPQGVGKLFF. Full variable domain (rest looked up from reference TRBV7-9 and TRBJ1-4): DTGVSQNPRHKITKRGQNVTFRCDPISEHNRLYWYRQTLGQGPEFLTYFQNEAQLEKSRLLSDRFSAERPKGSFSTLEIQRTEQGDSAMYLCASSPQGVGKLFFGSGTQLSVL.

The J gene is TRBJ2-1, the V gene TRBV29-1; D is unclear. This CDR3 spans 12 amino acids. V was clipped by 0 bases and J by 9 bases, with 9 bases between them. Germline CDR1 is SQVTM and CDR2 is ANQGSEA. As DNA, the CDR3 is TGCAGCGTTGAAGAAACCCTTACTGAGCAGTTCTTC. As protein: CSVEETLTEQFF.

The chain has TRBV7-6 and TRBJ2-3; no definite D call. The CDR3 spans 12 residues. CDR1 and CDR2 (germline): SGHVS, FNYEAQ. V was shortened by 5 bases and J by 1 base, with 4 bases between the two germline ends. CDR3: CASSRGTDTQYF. In nucleotides, the CDR3 is TGTGCCAGCAGCCGTGGCACAGATACGCAGTATTTT.

This clone turned up a few times. The CDR3 DNA reads TGTGCCAGCAGCCTACTACTAGCGGGCGAGCAGTACTTC. Protein: CASSLLLAGEQYF. This chain links TRBV7-2 with TRBJ2-7; 9 nucleotides align to TRBD2. The CDR3 totals 13 residues. The germline CDR1 and CDR2 sequences are SGHTA and FQGNSA. With V trimmed by 5 bases and J by 6 bases, 5 bases remained unmatched.

This clone was seen more than once but under ten times. CDR3 DNA sequence: TGTGCCACCAGCAGAGTAACCAGGAGCACTGAAGCTTTCTTT. This gives the protein CATSRVTRSTEAFF. V is TRBV15 and J is TRBJ1-1; unclear D gene. The V and J ends lost 1 base and 4 bases respectively, with 10 bases between them. Germline CDR1 LNHNV, CDR2 YYDKDF (reference sequence). The CDR3 is made up of 14 amino acids.

This clone has only a few counts. The chain combines TRBV27 with TRBJ2-5, with a tentative D call TRBD2 (5 bases). The CDR3 totals 13 residues. CDR1 and CDR2 (germline): MNHEY, SMNVEV (reference sequence). V lost 3 bases, J lost 4 bases, and 9 bases lay in between. Written as DNA, the CDR3 is TGTGCCAGCAGTTTTGGACTCTCAGAGACCCAGTACTTC. Protein: CASSFGLSETQYF.

The chain couples TRBV11-2 to TRBJ2-5; 7 bases agree with TRBD2. The trim removed 5 bases at V and 0 bases at J, leaving 6 bases unmatched. This CDR3 contains 15 residues. Germline assignment: CDR1 SGHAT and CDR2 FQNNGV. The CDR3 region is CASSVVLANQETQYF. CDR3 in DNA: TGTGCCAGCAGCGTCGTACTAGCGAACCAAGAGACCCAGTACTTC.

This clone was seen more than once but under ten times. CDR3 coding DNA: TGTGCCAGCAGCAAAAATCGAGCCTACGAGCAGTACTTC. Amino acid sequence: CASSKNRAYEQYF. This chain uses TRBV21-1 with TRBJ2-7; the table assigns TRBD2, which was not confirmed against the DNA. TRBV21-1 is a recognized pseudogene. There are 13 residues in the CDR3.

The chain is built from TRBV28 and TRBJ2-2, with unresolved D. The V gene lost 2 bases and the J gene lost 6 bases, with 7 bases spanning the gap. Germline CDR1 MDHEN, CDR2 SYDVKM. The CDR3 consists of 13 residues. The CDR3 nucleotides read TGTGCCAGCAGTTTAAGTCGCCCCGGGGAGCTGTTTTTT. It yields the protein CASSLSRPGELFF.

The chain recombines TRBV11-2 with TRBJ2-2; D unclear. The CDR3 runs 13 residues. Germline CDR1 and CDR2: SGHAT and FQNNGV. V was cut by 5 bases and J by 3 bases, with 7 bases left in between. CDR3 nucleotide sequence: TGTGCCAGCAGCCTCCATGACACCGGGGAGCTGTTTTTT. Its translation: CASSLHDTGELFF.

The rearrangement links TRBV9 to TRBJ2-7; TRBD2 matches at 9 bases. This CDR3 is built from 13 residues. Germline lookup yields CDR1 SGDLS and CDR2 YYNGEE. V trimming: 7 bases; J trimming: 6 bases; junction bases outside the gene matches: 8. The CDR3 loop reads CASGAGGPREQYF. DNA for the CDR3: TGTGCCAGCGGGGCGGGAGGGCCTCGCGAGCAGTACTTC.

This chain uses TRBV6-1 with TRBJ2-1, with 11 nucleotides matching TRBD2. After removal of 4 bases from V and 4 bases from J, the junction contained 0 bases not matched to a gene. The CDR3 has 14 residues. Looked up from germline, CDR1 is MNHNS and CDR2 is SASEGT. CDR3 sequence reads: CASSVAGGYNEQFF. The CDR3 DNA reads TGTGCCAGCAGTGTAGCGGGAGGGTACAATGAGCAGTTCTTC.

The chain recombines TRBV2 with TRBJ2-7, with D unclear. The CDR3 length is 11 residues. In germline, CDR1 is SNHLY, CDR2 FYNNEI. V shed 9 bases and J shed 4 bases, with 10 bases lying between them. The CDR3 here is CASTVSYEQYF. The DNA for the CDR3 is TGTGCCAGTACCGTTAGTTACGAGCAGTACTTC.

The J gene is TRBJ2-2, the V gene TRBV10-3, with TRBD1 identical over 9 bases. Germline CDR1 reads ENHRY; CDR2 reads SYGVKD. V trimming: 6 bases; J trimming: 3 bases; junction bases outside the gene matches: 2. The length of the CDR3 is 14 residues. CDR3 DNA: TGTGCCATCAGGAGGACAGGGGACACCGGGGAGCTGTTTTTT. Amino acids: CAIRRTGDTGELFF.

The J gene is TRBJ1-4, the V gene TRBV6-5; D remains unclear. The V gene's germline CDR1 is MNHEY and CDR2 SVGAGI. V gave up 3 bases and J gave up 8 bases, with 13 bases separating them. This CDR3 has 14 residues. The CDR3 sequence: CASSYFPGSEKLFF. CDR3 in DNA: TGTGCCAGCAGTTATTTCCCAGGATCCGAAAAACTGTTTTTT.

The chain carries TRBV6-5 and TRBJ1-1, with D perhaps TRBD1 (5 bases). Germline-derived CDR1 and CDR2 are MNHEY and SVGAGI. The V end lost 0 bases, the J end lost 2 bases, and 10 bases lay between the germline ends. The CDR3 is made up of 15 amino acids. CDR3 sequence (DNA): TGTGCCAGCAGTTACTCGACAGCCTCTAACACTGAAGCTTTCTTT. Protein product: CASSYSTASNTEAFF.

The gene calls are TRBV7-8 and TRBJ2-3; D remains ambiguous. The V end lost 5 bases, the J end lost 6 bases, and 9 bases lay between the germline ends. CDR1 SGHVS and CDR2 FQNEAQ come from the germline V gene. CDR3 length: 12 amino acids. DNA for the CDR3: TGTGCCAGCAGCCTATTCTCGGATACGCAGTATTTT. Amino acids: CASSLFSDTQYF. The full variable domain, in which reference TRBV7-8 and TRBJ2-3 provide the parts outside the CDR3, is GAGVSQSPRYKVAKRGQDVALRCDPISGHVSLFWYQQALGQGPEFLTYFQNEAQLDKSGLPSDRFFAERPEGSVSTLKIQRTQQEDSAVYLCASSLFSDTQYFGPGTRLTVL.

The rearrangement links TRBV6-1 to TRBJ1-5, with a weak D call TRBD1 (6 bases). The CDR3 covers 15 residues. CDR1 is MNHNS, CDR2 SASEGT, per germline. V was pared by 0 bases and J by 7 bases, with 13 bases between. CDR3 coding DNA: TGTGCCAGCAGTGAAGCCCGGGGGCTGCGGCAGCCCCAGCATTTT. It codes for CASSEARGLRQPQHF.

Turning to this clone: One end of the junction fails to match germline, which may point to a read error. The genes are TRBV6-1 and TRBJ1-5, with D uncertain. The germline V gene has CDR1 MNHNS and CDR2 SASEGT. The CDR3 length is 14 residues. The DNA of the CDR3 is TGTGCCAGCAGTGAAGCTTCCGAGCAGGAGCCCCAGCGTTTT. Amino acids: CASSEASEQEPQRF.

The chain links TRBV6-4 to TRBJ2-1; 11 bases map to TRBD2. Unmatched junction bases numbered 11, after V lost 10 bases and J lost 6 bases. The CDR3 runs 15 residues. Germline V gene data show CDR1 as MRHNA and CDR2 as SNTAGT. The CDR3 here is CATSRGLAGGNEQFF. The CDR3 DNA reads TGTGCCACCTCCCGGGGGCTAGCGGGAGGCAATGAGCAGTTCTTC.

V usage is TRBV5-1 and J usage is TRBJ2-3; 7 bases agree with TRBD1. Germline V gene sequence: CDR1 SGHRS, CDR2 YFSETQ. CDR3 length equals 17 residues. Trimming took 0 bases from V and 7 from J; bases not matched to a gene: 14. The CDR3: CASSLAGTGGTVHTQYF. As DNA, the CDR3 is TGCGCCAGCAGCTTGGCCGGGACGGGTGGGACAGTACATACGCAGTATTTT.